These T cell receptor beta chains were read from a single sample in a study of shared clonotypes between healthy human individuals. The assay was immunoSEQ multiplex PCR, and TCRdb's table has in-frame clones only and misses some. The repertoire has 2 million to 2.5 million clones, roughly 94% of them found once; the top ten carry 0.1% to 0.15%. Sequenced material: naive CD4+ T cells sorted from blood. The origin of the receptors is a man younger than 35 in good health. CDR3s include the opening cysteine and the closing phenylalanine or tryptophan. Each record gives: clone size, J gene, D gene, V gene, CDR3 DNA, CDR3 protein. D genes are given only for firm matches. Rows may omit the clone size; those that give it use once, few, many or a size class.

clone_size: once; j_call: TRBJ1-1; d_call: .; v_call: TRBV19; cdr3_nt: TGTGCCAGTAGTAGTACGGGGGTGGTGTCGAACACTGAAGCTTTCTTT; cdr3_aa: CASSSTGVVSNTEAFF
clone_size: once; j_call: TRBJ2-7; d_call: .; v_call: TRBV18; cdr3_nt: TGTGCCAGCTCACCACCGGGAAGCTCCTACGAGCAGTACTTC; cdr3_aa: CASSPPGSSYEQYF
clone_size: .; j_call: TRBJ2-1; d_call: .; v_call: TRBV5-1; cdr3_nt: TGCGCCAGCAGCGGAGGGGTTCGGTATGAGCAGTTCTTC; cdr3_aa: CASSGGVRYEQFF
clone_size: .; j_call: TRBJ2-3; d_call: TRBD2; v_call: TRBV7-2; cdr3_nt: TGTGCCAGCAGCTTAGTTCGACTTACTAGCGGAGCTAGCACAGATACGCAGTATTTT; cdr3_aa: CASSLVRLTSGASTDTQYF
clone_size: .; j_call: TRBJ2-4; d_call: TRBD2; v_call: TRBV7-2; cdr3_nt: TGTGCCAGCAGCTTAGCAGGGACTAGCGGGGGGACGTCGACGCACTTC; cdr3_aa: CASSLAGTSGGTSTHF
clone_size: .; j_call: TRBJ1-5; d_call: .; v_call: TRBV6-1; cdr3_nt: TGTGCCAGCAGTGAAGGGCAGTATAGCAATCAGCCCCAGCATTTT; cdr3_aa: CASSEGQYSNQPQHF
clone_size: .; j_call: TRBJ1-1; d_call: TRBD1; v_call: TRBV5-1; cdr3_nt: TGCGCCAGCAGCTCGCGACAGGGGTCCGTTTCGAACACTGAAGCTTTCTTT; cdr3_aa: CASSSRQGSVSNTEAFF
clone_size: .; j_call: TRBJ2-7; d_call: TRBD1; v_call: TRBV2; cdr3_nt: TGTGCCAGCATTAAAGGGACAGGGGTGTACGAGCAGTACTTC; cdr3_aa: CASIKGTGVYEQYF
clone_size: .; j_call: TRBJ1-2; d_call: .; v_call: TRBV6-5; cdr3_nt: TGTGCCAGCAGTTACACACCCAACTATGGCTACACCTTC; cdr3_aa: CASSYTPNYGYTF
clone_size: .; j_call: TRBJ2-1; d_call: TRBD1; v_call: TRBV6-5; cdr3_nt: TGTGCCAGCAGTTACTCGACTGGGACAGGGTATTATGAGCAGTTCTTC; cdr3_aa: CASSYSTGTGYYEQFF
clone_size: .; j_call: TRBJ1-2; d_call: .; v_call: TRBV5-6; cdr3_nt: TGTGCCAGCAATTACGACAGAAACTATGGCTACACCTTC; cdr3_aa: CASNYDRNYGYTF
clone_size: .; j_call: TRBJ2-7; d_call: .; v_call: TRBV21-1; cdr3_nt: TGTGCCAGCAGCTCTCCAAAGCGGAGAGAGCAGTACTTC; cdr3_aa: CASSSPKRREQYF
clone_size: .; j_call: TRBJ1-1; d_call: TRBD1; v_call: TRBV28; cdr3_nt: TGTGCCAGCAGTTCGCTGCTACCGGACAGGGGGAGGTACACTGAAGCTTTCTTT; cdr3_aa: CASSSLLPDRGRYTEAFF
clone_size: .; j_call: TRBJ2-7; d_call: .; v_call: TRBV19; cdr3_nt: TGTGCCAGTAGTTTCCAGGGTAACTCCTACGAGCAGTACTTC; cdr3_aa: CASSFQGNSYEQYF
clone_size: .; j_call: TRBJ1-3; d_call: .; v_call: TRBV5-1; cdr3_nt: TGCGCCAGCAGCTTGGAGGCTAGGAGCTCTGGAAACACCATATATTTT; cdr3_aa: CASSLEARSSGNTIYF
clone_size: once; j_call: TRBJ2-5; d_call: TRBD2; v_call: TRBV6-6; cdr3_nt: TGTGCCAGCACCTACGGGACTAGCTTTGGGACCCAGTACTTC; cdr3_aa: CASTYGTSFGTQYF
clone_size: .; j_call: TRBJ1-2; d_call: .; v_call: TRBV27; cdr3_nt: TGTGCCAGCAGTTTAGGGTTAGGGGTAGGCGGCTACACCTTC; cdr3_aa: CASSLGLGVGGYTF
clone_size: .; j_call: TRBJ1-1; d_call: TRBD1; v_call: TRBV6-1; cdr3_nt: TGTGCCAGCAGTGAAGTTGACAGGGGGTCTACTGAAGCTTTCTTT; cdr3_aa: CASSEVDRGSTEAFF
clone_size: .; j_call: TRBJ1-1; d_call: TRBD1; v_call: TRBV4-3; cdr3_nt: TGCGCCAGCAGCCAAGACGACAGGGGGCTTTCCACTGAAGCTTTCTTT; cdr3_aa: CASSQDDRGLSTEAFF
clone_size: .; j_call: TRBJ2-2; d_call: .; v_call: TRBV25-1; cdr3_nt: TGTGCCAGCAGTCCCAGATTACCTACCGGGGAGCTGTTTTTT; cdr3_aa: CASSPRLPTGELFF
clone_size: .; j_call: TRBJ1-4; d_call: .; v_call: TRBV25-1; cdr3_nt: TGTGCCAGCAGTGGACTAGCAGGGCTTCTCGGGGAAAAACTGTTTTTT; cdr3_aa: CASSGLAGLLGEKLFF
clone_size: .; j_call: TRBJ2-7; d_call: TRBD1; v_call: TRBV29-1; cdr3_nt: TGCAGCGTAAGACAGGGAAGGGACTACGAGCAGTACTTC; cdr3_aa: CSVRQGRDYEQYF
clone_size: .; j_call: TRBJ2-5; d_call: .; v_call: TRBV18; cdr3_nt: TGTGCCAGCTCACCACCGCCATGGGAGACCCAGTACTTC; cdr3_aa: CASSPPPWETQYF
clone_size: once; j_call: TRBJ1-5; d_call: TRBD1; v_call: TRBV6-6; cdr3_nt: TGTGCCAGCAGCCGAACAGGGGGCAATCAGCCCCAGCATTTT; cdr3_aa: CASSRTGGNQPQHF
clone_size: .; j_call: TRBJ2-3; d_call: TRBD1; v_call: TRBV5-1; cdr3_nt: TGCGCCAGCAGTGGACAGGGGTCCAATACGCAGTATTTT; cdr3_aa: CASSGQGSNTQYF
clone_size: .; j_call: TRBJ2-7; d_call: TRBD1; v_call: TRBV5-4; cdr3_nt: TGTGCCAGCAGCCGGAGCCCGGACAGGGCCTCGGGAGAGCAGTACTTC; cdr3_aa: CASSRSPDRASGEQYF
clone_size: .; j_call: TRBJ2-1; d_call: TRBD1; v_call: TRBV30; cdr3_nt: TGTGCCTGGAGTGCCGCGGACAGGGACTACAATGAGCAGTTCTTC; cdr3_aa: CAWSAADRDYNEQFF
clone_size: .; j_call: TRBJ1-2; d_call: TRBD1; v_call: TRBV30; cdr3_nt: TGTGCCTGGACCCCGGGACAGGGCCGAAGTGGCTACACCTTC; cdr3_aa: CAWTPGQGRSGYTF
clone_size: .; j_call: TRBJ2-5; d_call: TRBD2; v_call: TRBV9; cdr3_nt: TGTGCCAGCAGCGGGGGGACTAGCGGACCCCAGTACTTC; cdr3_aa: CASSGGTSGPQYF
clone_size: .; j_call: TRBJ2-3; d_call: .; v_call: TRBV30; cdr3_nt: TGTGCCTGGAGTGTTGGTTTGGGGGGCACAGATACGCAGTATTTT; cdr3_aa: CAWSVGLGGTDTQYF
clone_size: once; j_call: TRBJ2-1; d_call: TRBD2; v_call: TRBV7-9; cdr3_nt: TGTGCCAGCAGCTCCCTAGGGGGACTAGTATTTACTGAGCAGTTCTTC; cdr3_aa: CASSSLGGLVFTEQFF
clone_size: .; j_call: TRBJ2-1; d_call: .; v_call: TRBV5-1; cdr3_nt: TGCGCCAGCAGCTTGGCCCCAGGGGAGGAGCAGTTCTTC; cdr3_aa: CASSLAPGEEQFF
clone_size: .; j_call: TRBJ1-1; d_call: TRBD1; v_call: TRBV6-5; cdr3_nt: TGTGCCAGCACCTGGACAGGGTCGAACACTGAAGCTTTCTTT; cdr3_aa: CASTWTGSNTEAFF
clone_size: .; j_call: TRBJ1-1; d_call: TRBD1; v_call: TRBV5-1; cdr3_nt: TGCGCCAGCAGCCTGCAGGGGGCGCACACTGAAGCTTTCTTT; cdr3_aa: CASSLQGAHTEAFF
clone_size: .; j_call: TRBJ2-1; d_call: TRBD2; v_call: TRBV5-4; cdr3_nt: TGTGCCAGCACCCCTAGCGGGAGGGGGGGGATCCCAAGTGAGCAGTTCTTC; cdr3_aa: CASTPSGRGGIPSEQFF
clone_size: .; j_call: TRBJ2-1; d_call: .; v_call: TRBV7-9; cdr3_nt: TGTGCCAGCAGCAGAGGGTCACAGGCCTCCTACAATGAGCAGTTCTTC; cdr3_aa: CASSRGSQASYNEQFF
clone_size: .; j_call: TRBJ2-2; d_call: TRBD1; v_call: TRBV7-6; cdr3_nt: TGTGCCAGCAGTCTTCCTCTGGGACAGGGAGACACCGGGGAGCTGTTTTTT; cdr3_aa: CASSLPLGQGDTGELFF
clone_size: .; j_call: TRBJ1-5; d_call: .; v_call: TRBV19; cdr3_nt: TGTGCCAGTACCATGGCGGGGAATCAGCCCCAGCATTTT; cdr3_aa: CASTMAGNQPQHF
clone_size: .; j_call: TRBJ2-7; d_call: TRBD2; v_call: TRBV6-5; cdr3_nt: TGTGCCAGCAGCGCCGGGACTAGCGGGGTCGAGCAGTACTTC; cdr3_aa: CASSAGTSGVEQYF
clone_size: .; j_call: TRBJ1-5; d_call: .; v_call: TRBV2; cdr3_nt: TGTGCCAGCAAAGGGTCAGTATTAGGTGATCAGCCCCAGCATTTT; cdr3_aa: CASKGSVLGDQPQHF
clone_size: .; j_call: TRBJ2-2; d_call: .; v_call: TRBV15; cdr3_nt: TGTGCCACCAGCAGAGATACGGGGGCCCGCGGGGAGCTGTTTTTT; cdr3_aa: CATSRDTGARGELFF
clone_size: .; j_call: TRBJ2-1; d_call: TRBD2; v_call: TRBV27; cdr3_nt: TGTGCCAGCACCTTGGCCGGACTAGCGGGAGCAGACAATGAGCAGTTCTTC; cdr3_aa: CASTLAGLAGADNEQFF
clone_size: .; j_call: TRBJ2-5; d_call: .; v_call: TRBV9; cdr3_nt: TGTGCCAGCAGCGTCGAGGGGGTACAAGAGACCCAGTACTTC; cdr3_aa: CASSVEGVQETQYF
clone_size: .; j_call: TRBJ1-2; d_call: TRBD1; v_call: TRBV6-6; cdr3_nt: TGTGCCAGCAGTTCCGACAGGGTTGACGGCTACACCTTC; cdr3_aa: CASSSDRVDGYTF
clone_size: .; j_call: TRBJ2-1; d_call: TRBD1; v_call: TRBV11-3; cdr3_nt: TGTGCCAGCAGCTCGACAGGGGGGCTGCAGAATGAGCAGTTCTTC; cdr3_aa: CASSSTGGLQNEQFF
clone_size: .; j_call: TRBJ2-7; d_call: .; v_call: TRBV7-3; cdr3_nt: TGTGCCAGCAGCTCCCCCGGGGGTGAGCAGTACTTC; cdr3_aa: CASSSPGGEQYF
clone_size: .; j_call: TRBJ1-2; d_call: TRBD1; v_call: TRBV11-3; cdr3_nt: TGTGCCAGCAGCTTAGCCACAGGGGGTGGCTACACCTTC; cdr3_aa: CASSLATGGGYTF
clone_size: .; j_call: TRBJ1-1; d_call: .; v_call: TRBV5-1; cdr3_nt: TGCGCCAGCGCCCCCTGGGACATGAACACTGAAGCTTTCTTT; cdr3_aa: CASAPWDMNTEAFF
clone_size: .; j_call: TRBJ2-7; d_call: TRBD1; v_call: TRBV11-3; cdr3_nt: TGTGCCAGCAGCCAACAGGGGGCCGAGCAGTACTTC; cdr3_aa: CASSQQGAEQYF
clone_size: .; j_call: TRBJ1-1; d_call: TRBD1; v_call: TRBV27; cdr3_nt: TGTGCCAGCAGGCCTACAGGGGGCATAAACACTGAAGCTTTCTTT; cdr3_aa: CASRPTGGINTEAFF
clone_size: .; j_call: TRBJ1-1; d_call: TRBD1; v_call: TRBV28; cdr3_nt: TGTGCCAGCAGTTTATATGGACAGGGAAGGGAAGCTTTCTTT; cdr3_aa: CASSLYGQGREAFF
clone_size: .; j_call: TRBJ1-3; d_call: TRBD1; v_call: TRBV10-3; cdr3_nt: TGTGCCATCGGACGGGACAGCTACTCTGGAAACACCATATATTTT; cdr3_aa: CAIGRDSYSGNTIYF
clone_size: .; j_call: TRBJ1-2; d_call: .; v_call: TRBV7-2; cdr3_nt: TGTGCCAGCAGCTTAGGGTTCCAGAACTATGGCTACACCTTC; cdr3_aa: CASSLGFQNYGYTF
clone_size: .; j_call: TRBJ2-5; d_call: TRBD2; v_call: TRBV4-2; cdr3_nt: TGTGCCAGCAGCCACGGAAGCGGGACCATCCAAGAGACCCAGTACTTC; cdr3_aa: CASSHGSGTIQETQYF